These 29 T cell receptor beta chains were all obtained from the same sample, sequenced in a study of T cell clones after liver transplantation. Using immunoSEQ multiplex PCR, the repertoire was profiled, and TCRdb retains in-frame clones only, with some absent. The profile shows 25,000 to 35,000 clones, around 94% of them singletons. This material consisted of CD8+ T cells from blood, taken 12 months after liver transplant. The receptors shown here come from a human patient who received a liver transplant. These T cells may partly come from the graft donor.

DNA of the CDR3: TGTGCCAGCAGTCCCGGGACTAGCGAGAGCGCGAACACCGGGGAGCTGTTTTTT. This gives the protein CASSPGTSESANTGELFF. The chain couples TRBV27 to TRBJ2-2; 10 bases map to TRBD2. CDR3 length: 18 residues. Looked up from germline, CDR1 is MNHEY and CDR2 is SMNVEV (reference sequence). Trimming took 5 bases from V and 0 from J; bases not matched to a gene: 9.

V usage is TRBV29-1 and J usage is TRBJ2-5; 7 nucleotides line up with TRBD1. V trimming: 6 bases; J trimming: 5 bases; junction bases outside the gene matches: 6. The CDR3 consists of 12 residues. CDR1 and CDR2 from the germline V gene are SQVTM and ANQGSEA. This chain's CDR3 is CSVVDRVETQYF. The CDR3 DNA sequence: TGCAGCGTCGTTGACAGGGTCGAGACCCAGTACTTC.

This clone was seen more than once but under ten times. The chain links TRBV10-3 to TRBJ1-2; 7 nucleotides line up with TRBD1. Germline V CDR1 and CDR2: ENHRY, SYGVKD. The CDR3 runs to 11 residues. The ends lost 9 bases at V and 12 bases at J; junction bases unmatched: 10. CDR3 protein: CAIHEGQSHTF. CDR3 coding DNA: TGTGCCATTCACGAGGGACAGTCCCACACCTTC.

V is TRBV19 and J is TRBJ1-1, with D maybe TRBD1 (5 bases). Germline V CDR1 and CDR2: LNHDA, SQIVND (reference sequence). The CDR3 consists of 15 residues. V shed 7 bases and J shed 4 bases, with 19 bases lying between them. Here the CDR3 DNA reads TGTGCCAGTAACCCCATCGCGGGGGGAGCCACTGAAGCTTTCTTT. Its protein product is CASNPIAGGATEAFF.

This clone was seen once. The CDR3 region has the DNA TGTGCCATCAGTGAGTCTGGGACTAATGAAAAACTGTTTTTT. Its protein product is CAISESGTNEKLFF. The chain has TRBV10-3 and TRBJ1-4; D unclear. This CDR3 contains 14 residues. Germline CDR1 and CDR2: ENHRY and SYGVKD. The V and J ends lost 0 bases and 2 bases respectively, with 4 bases between them.

The chain links TRBV6-5 to TRBJ2-5; D possibly corresponds to TRBD2 (5 bases). Germline lookup yields CDR1 MNHEY and CDR2 SVGAGI. V lost 10 bases and J lost 2, with 14 bases in between. This CDR3 spans 13 amino acids. The CDR3 protein is CATEGPPQETQYF. The CDR3 DNA sequence: TGTGCCACCGAGGGCCCCCCTCAAGAGACCCAGTACTTC.

This clone was seen only a few times. This sequence joins TRBV27 and TRBJ1-1; no definite D call. The CDR3 extends over 13 amino acids. CDR1 and CDR2 (germline): MNHEY, SMNVEV (reference sequence). Trimming stripped 0 bases from V and 3 bases from J, with 5 bases between. CDR3 DNA: TGTGCCAGCAGTTTATCAAGGGACACTGAAGCTTTCTTT. Translating gives CASSLSRDTEAFF.

The chain has TRBV7-3 and TRBJ2-2; D unresolved. V lost 5 bases to trimming and J lost 5 bases, with 12 bases between them. Germline CDR1 and CDR2: SGHTA and FQGTGA. The CDR3 length is 14 residues. Here the CDR3 DNA reads TGTGCCAGCAGCAGACCACGGAGTACCGGGGAGCTGTTTTTT. Its protein is CASSRPRSTGELFF. Filled out from reference TRBV7-3 and TRBJ2-2, the complete variable domain reads GAGVSQTPSNKVTEKGKYVELRCDPISGHTALYWYRQSLGQGPEFLIYFQGTGAADDSGLPNDRFFAVRPEGSVSTLKIQRTERGDSAVYLCASSRPRSTGELFFGEGSRLTVL.

The gene calls are TRBV7-6 and TRBJ2-3; 8 bases fit TRBD1. The germline gives CDR1 SGHVS, CDR2 FNYEAQ. V trimming: 5 bases; J trimming: 1 base; junction bases outside the gene matches: 8. The CDR3 is made up of 16 amino acids. CDR3 region: CASSHRPGQGTDTQYF. CDR3 sequence (DNA): TGTGCCAGCAGCCATCGACCGGGACAGGGCACAGATACGCAGTATTTT.

This chain joins TRBV4-1 and TRBJ1-1; a weak D match, TRBD1 (5 bases). CDR3 size: 15 residues. Germline V gene lookup returns CDR1 MGHRA and CDR2 YSYEKL. Trimming cost V 0 bases and J 2 bases, with 10 bases left between them. The CDR3 coding sequence is TGCGCCAGCAGCCAAGAAGACAGACTAAACACTGAAGCTTTCTTT. Protein sequence: CASSQEDRLNTEAFF.

The CDR3 loop reads CASSLVSMDTQYF. DNA of the CDR3: TGTGCCAGCAGCTTAGTTAGCATGGATACGCAGTATTTT. J is TRBJ2-3 and V is TRBV7-2, with no clear D. The germline V gene has CDR1 SGHTA and CDR2 FQGNSA. This CDR3 spans 13 amino acids. V lost 1 base, J lost 6 bases, and 8 bases lay in between.

The chain joins TRBV25-1 to TRBJ1-2; 7 nucleotides match TRBD1. The junction had 4 bases not matched to a gene; V was cut back by 4 bases and J by 2 bases. CDR3 size: 14 residues. CDR1 is MGHDK and CDR2 is SYGVNS in the germline V gene. CDR3 nucleotide sequence: TGTGCCAGCAGTGGGTCGGGACAGAACTATGGCTACACCTTC. Its translation: CASSGSGQNYGYTF.

This rearrangement joins TRBV7-2 to TRBJ2-7; no clear D. With 5 bases removed from V and 2 bases from J, the gap between germline ends came to 7 bases. Per germline, CDR1 SGHTA and CDR2 FQGNSA. The CDR3 is 12 residues long. In DNA form, the CDR3 reads TGTGCCAGCAGCATGGCCGCCTACGAGCAGTACTTC. The encoded protein is CASSMAAYEQYF.

The rearrangement links TRBV6-6 to TRBJ2-7; a possible D gene is TRBD1 (6 bases). The CDR3 covers 13 residues. V was trimmed by 6 bases and J by 0 bases, leaving 9 bases between them. In germline, CDR1 is MNHNY, CDR2 SVGAGI (reference sequence). The CDR3, as DNA: TGTGCCAGCAGGGGGGCAGACTCCTACGAGCAGTACTTC. Translating gives CASRGADSYEQYF.

The chain couples TRBV19 to TRBJ2-7; no firm D call. Trimming took 0 bases from V and 1 from J, leaving 7 bases between them. This CDR3 spans 14 amino acids. Germline V gene data show CDR1 as LNHDA and CDR2 as SQIVND (reference sequence). The DNA for the CDR3 is TGTGCCAGTAGTATAGAGGTGGGATCCTACGAGCAGTACTTC. It codes for CASSIEVGSYEQYF.

J is TRBJ1-6 and V is TRBV7-3; D perhaps matches TRBD1 (6 bases). Per germline, CDR1 SGHTA and CDR2 FQGTGA. CDR3 length: 15 amino acids. Trimming took off 2 bases at V and 4 bases at J, with 9 bases between the two ends. The CDR3 DNA is TGTGCCAGCAGCTTAGGGACACGTTATAATTCACCCCTCCACTTT. This sequence encodes CASSLGTRYNSPLHF.

Judged by abundance, this clone is medium-sized (0.01 to 0.1%). The chain links TRBV7-9 to TRBJ1-5, with a tentative D call TRBD1 (5 bases). V was trimmed by 5 bases and J by 3 bases, leaving 11 bases between them. The CDR3 spans 14 residues. Germline values: CDR1 SEHNR, CDR2 FQNEAQ (reference sequence). The DNA of the CDR3 is TGTGCCAGCAGCCCTCCCGGGGCCAATCAGCCCCAGCATTTT. This sequence encodes CASSPPGANQPQHF.

V and J are TRBV20-1 and TRBJ1-2; D remains ambiguous. This CDR3 is 10 amino acids long. CDR1 and CDR2 (germline): DFQATT, SNEGSKA (reference sequence). V was pared by 4 bases and J by 4 bases, with 4 bases between. CDR3 sequence reads: CSAISYGYTF. For the CDR3, the DNA is TGCAGTGCTATCTCCTATGGCTACACCTTC.

The chain employs TRBV27 and TRBJ2-5, with 9 nucleotides matching TRBD2. This CDR3 is 15 amino acids long. J lost 5 bases, V lost 2 bases, and 6 bases had no gene match. The germline V gene has CDR1 MNHEY and CDR2 SMNVEV (reference sequence). CDR3 nucleotides: TGTGCCAGCAGTTTAGGCGGGAGGGCCGGGGAGACCCAGTACTTC. Protein: CASSLGGRAGETQYF.

The rearrangement uses TRBV27 and TRBJ1-5; TRBD1 aligns across 9 bases. Germline V gene lookup returns CDR1 MNHEY and CDR2 SMNVEV (reference sequence). This CDR3 is built from 13 residues. Trimming removed 11 bases from V and 1 base from J; junction bases left unmatched: 3. The DNA for the CDR3 is TGTGCCTCCGGGACAGGGAGCAATCAGCCCCAGCATTTT. It codes for CASGTGSNQPQHF.

J is TRBJ1-2 and V is TRBV19; possible D gene TRBD1, 6 bases. Germline V gene sequence: CDR1 LNHDA, CDR2 SQIVND (reference sequence). Trimming stripped 7 bases from V and 6 bases from J, with 15 bases between. The CDR3 runs 13 residues. The CDR3 sequence: CASTRGARDGYTF. In DNA form, the CDR3 reads TGTGCCAGTACGCGGGGGGCGCGGGATGGCTACACCTTC.

The chain carries TRBV2 and TRBJ1-1; 8 bases are a match to TRBD1. The CDR3 spans 15 residues. Germline values: CDR1 SNHLY, CDR2 FYNNEI. V lost 5 bases and J lost 1; bases outside the gene matches: 6. CDR3 residues: CASSPTGVGNTEAFF. For the CDR3, the DNA is TGTGCCAGCAGTCCGACAGGGGTGGGGAACACTGAAGCTTTCTTT.

This chain uses TRBV2 with TRBJ2-1; TRBD2 might be the D (6 bases). Deletions cut 4 bases from V and 13 bases from J, with 8 bases between. This CDR3 is built from 10 residues. Germline CDR1 and CDR2: SNHLY and FYNNEI. CDR3 amino acids: CASSVREQFF. Here the CDR3 DNA reads TGTGCCAGCAGTGTGCGGGAACAGTTCTTC.

This chain connects TRBV21-1 to TRBJ2-5; the DNA was not compared with TRBD2, the D call given in the table. TRBV21-1 is deemed a pseudogene. The CDR3 consists of 15 residues. DNA for the CDR3: TGTGCCAGCAGCCGCCCAGCGGGAGGTGAAGAGACCCAGTACTTC. Translation gives CASSRPAGGEETQYF.

The chain carries TRBV4-1 and TRBJ2-7; D perhaps matches TRBD2 (5 bases). Trimming removed 4 bases from V and 2 bases from J, with 15 bases in between. Germline V gene lookup returns CDR1 MGHRA and CDR2 YSYEKL. This CDR3 comprises 15 residues. CDR3 loop: CASSPRDSITYEQYF. For the CDR3, the DNA is TGCGCCAGCAGCCCCCGGGATTCAATTACCTACGAGCAGTACTTC.

The chain employs TRBV6-4 and TRBJ2-5, with 9 bases aligning to TRBD1. This CDR3 is 16 amino acids long. V shed 9 bases and J 5 bases; nucleotides not matched to a gene: 16. Looked up from germline, CDR1 is MRHNA and CDR2 is SNTAGT. DNA for the CDR3: TGTGCCAGGCCGGCCGGGACAGGGCCCCAGGGGGAGACCCAGTACTTC. Translation: CARPAGTGPQGETQYF.

In nucleotides, the CDR3 is TGTGCCAGCAGTCAACAGGGGGTGTACAATGAGCAGTTCTTC. This gives the protein CASSQQGVYNEQFF. The J gene is TRBJ2-1, the V gene TRBV6-5; 8 positions agree with TRBD1. The CDR3 runs 14 residues. Germline CDR1 MNHEY, CDR2 SVGAGI. The J segment lost 4 bases and the V segment lost 5 bases, leaving 4 bases of the junction unmatched.

J is TRBJ2-1 and V is TRBV11-3, with D tentatively TRBD1 or TRBD2 (5 bases each). Germline V gene lookup returns CDR1 SGHNT and CDR2 YENEEA. With 2 bases removed from V and 4 bases from J, the gap between germline ends came to 12 bases. CDR3 size: 15 residues. CDR3 DNA sequence: TGTGCCAGCAGCTTATACCGGGGCCCTTACAATGAGCAGTTCTTC. Translating it yields CASSLYRGPYNEQFF.

The chain employs TRBV5-1 and TRBJ2-7; tentatively, D is TRBD2 (6 bases). This CDR3 comprises 14 residues. Trimming took off 1 base at V and 5 bases at J, with 13 bases between the two ends. Germline V lookup: CDR1 SGHRS, CDR2 YFSETQ. The CDR3 DNA reads as TGCGCCAGCAGCTTGAGGGACTGGGATGACGAGCAGTACTTC. Translating it yields CASSLRDWDDEQYF.